This is a list of T cell receptor beta chains from one sample in a study of OX40 agonist ivuxolimab in advanced cancers. Clones were sequenced by immunoSEQ multiplex PCR, and TCRdb holds only the in-frame ones, with some missing. The sample has about 10,000 clones, approximately 87% seen once. Material: CD4+ or CD8+ T cells sorted from blood, obtained in a trial of the OX40 agonist ivuxolimab. The receptors stem from an adult with an advanced solid tumor such as melanoma, head and neck, liver or kidney cancer. Both conserved end residues are part of each CDR3. D genes are given only for firm matches. A clone size is listed for some rows: how often the clone was seen (once, few, many), or a class if it is expanded.

j_call: TRBJ2-2; d_call: TRBD1; clone_size: NA; v_call: TRBV12-5; cdr3_nt: TGTGCTAGTGGAAAATTACAGGGGGCGCACCCGAACACCGGGGAGCTGTTTTTT; cdr3_aa: CASGKLQGAHPNTGELFF
j_call: TRBJ2-5; d_call: NA; clone_size: NA; v_call: TRBV19; cdr3_nt: TGTGCCAGTAGTCCCCATGACGGACAGCAAGAGACCCAGTACTTC; cdr3_aa: CASSPHDGQQETQYF
j_call: TRBJ2-3; d_call: NA; clone_size: NA; v_call: TRBV27; cdr3_nt: TGTGCCAGCAGTCCGGGACTCTCCACAGATACGCAGTATTTT; cdr3_aa: CASSPGLSTDTQYF
j_call: TRBJ1-4; d_call: TRBD1; clone_size: NA; v_call: TRBV6-5; cdr3_nt: TGTGCCAGCAGCCTAGCCCGGACAGGGGGGGAAAAACTGTTTTTT; cdr3_aa: CASSLARTGGEKLFF
j_call: TRBJ2-7; d_call: NA; clone_size: NA; v_call: TRBV6-6; cdr3_nt: TGTGCCAGCAGTTACTCCCCACTCGGCTACGAGCAGTACTTC; cdr3_aa: CASSYSPLGYEQYF
j_call: TRBJ2-7; d_call: NA; clone_size: NA; v_call: TRBV16; cdr3_nt: TGTGCCAGCAGCCTCCCTGGAGGTTCCTACGAGCAGTACTTC; cdr3_aa: CASSLPGGSYEQYF
j_call: TRBJ2-3; d_call: NA; clone_size: NA; v_call: TRBV7-9; cdr3_nt: TGTGCCAGCAGCTTAGCCCCATCGGTCGCAGATACGCAGTATTTT; cdr3_aa: CASSLAPSVADTQYF
j_call: TRBJ2-7; d_call: NA; clone_size: once; v_call: TRBV4-1; cdr3_nt: TGCGCCAGCAGCCACCCCGGACCCTCCTACGAGCAGTACTTC; cdr3_aa: CASSHPGPSYEQYF
j_call: TRBJ2-1; d_call: TRBD1; clone_size: NA; v_call: TRBV5-6; cdr3_nt: TGTGCCAGCAGCTCCCGGGACAGGGGAATTCTATACAATGAGCAGTTCTTC; cdr3_aa: CASSSRDRGILYNEQFF
j_call: TRBJ2-7; d_call: TRBD2; clone_size: NA; v_call: TRBV7-9; cdr3_nt: TGTGCCAGCAGCCCAACCCCTCTAGCGGGCGAGCAGTACTTC; cdr3_aa: CASSPTPLAGEQYF
j_call: TRBJ2-3; d_call: TRBD1; clone_size: NA; v_call: TRBV27; cdr3_nt: TGTGCCAGCAAGGGGGACAGAAACACAGATACGCAGTATTTT; cdr3_aa: CASKGDRNTDTQYF
j_call: TRBJ2-7; d_call: TRBD2; clone_size: few; v_call: TRBV5-1; cdr3_nt: TGCGCCAGCAGCTTGAGGGGACTAGCGGGGGGATCGAGCTCCTACGAGCAGTACTTC; cdr3_aa: CASSLRGLAGGSSSYEQYF
j_call: TRBJ1-1; d_call: NA; clone_size: NA; v_call: TRBV27; cdr3_nt: TGTGCCAGCAGTCTTCAGGACAGCCCTAATCGGGGTCCTGAAGCTTTCTTT; cdr3_aa: CASSLQDSPNRGPEAFF
j_call: TRBJ1-3; d_call: NA; clone_size: NA; v_call: TRBV11-2; cdr3_nt: TGTGCCAGCAGCTTAGCCCCCGCGGGAGGAAACACCATATATTTT; cdr3_aa: CASSLAPAGGNTIYF
j_call: TRBJ1-4; d_call: TRBD1; clone_size: NA; v_call: TRBV10-3; cdr3_nt: TGTGCCATCAGTGACGCCGGGACAGGGGATGAAAAACTGTTTTTT; cdr3_aa: CAISDAGTGDEKLFF
j_call: TRBJ2-7; d_call: NA; clone_size: NA; v_call: TRBV19; cdr3_nt: TGTGCCAGTAGTATGGCAGGGGACGAGCAGTACTTC; cdr3_aa: CASSMAGDEQYF
j_call: TRBJ2-3; d_call: TRBD2; clone_size: NA; v_call: TRBV28; cdr3_nt: TGTGCCAGCACCCGTGGGCTAGCGGGGAGAAGCGATACGCAGTATTTT; cdr3_aa: CASTRGLAGRSDTQYF
j_call: TRBJ2-3; d_call: TRBD2; clone_size: NA; v_call: TRBV2; cdr3_nt: TGTGCCAGCAGTGACGGGGGGGGCACAGATACGCAGTATTTT; cdr3_aa: CASSDGGGTDTQYF
j_call: TRBJ1-5; d_call: NA; clone_size: NA; v_call: TRBV6-1; cdr3_nt: TGTGCCAGCAGTGGTGTGGCGGTTAGCAATCAGCCCCAGCATTTT; cdr3_aa: CASSGVAVSNQPQHF
j_call: TRBJ1-3; d_call: TRBD1; clone_size: NA; v_call: TRBV19; cdr3_nt: TGTGCCAGTTACCGGGACAGCCGCTCTGGAAACACCATATATTTT; cdr3_aa: CASYRDSRSGNTIYF
j_call: TRBJ2-7; d_call: NA; clone_size: NA; v_call: TRBV9; cdr3_nt: TGTGCCAGCAGCGTAAGTTCAGGGGTAGCCTACGAGCAGTACTTC; cdr3_aa: CASSVSSGVAYEQYF
j_call: TRBJ1-1; d_call: NA; clone_size: NA; v_call: TRBV4-1; cdr3_nt: TGCGCCAGCAGCCAACTAACCGGGACGGGAGAAGCTTTCTTT; cdr3_aa: CASSQLTGTGEAFF
j_call: TRBJ2-7; d_call: NA; clone_size: NA; v_call: TRBV2; cdr3_nt: TGTGCCAGCACCCCGAGCTACGAGCAGTACTTC; cdr3_aa: CASTPSYEQYF
j_call: TRBJ2-5; d_call: TRBD2; clone_size: NA; v_call: TRBV28; cdr3_nt: TGTGCCAGCAGTTCACCAAGGGCTAGCGGGGTGTACCAAGAGACCCAGTACTTC; cdr3_aa: CASSSPRASGVYQETQYF
j_call: TRBJ2-7; d_call: NA; clone_size: NA; v_call: TRBV4-1; cdr3_nt: TGCGCCAGCAGCCAAGGGGTCAGGGGGGACGACGAGCAGTACTTC; cdr3_aa: CASSQGVRGDDEQYF
j_call: TRBJ1-3; d_call: NA; clone_size: once; v_call: TRBV9; cdr3_nt: TGTGCCAGCAGCGTAGACCCGAGCTCTGGAAACACCATATATTTT; cdr3_aa: CASSVDPSSGNTIYF
j_call: TRBJ1-5; d_call: NA; clone_size: NA; v_call: TRBV6-4; cdr3_nt: TGTGCCGGCAGGGGTTTGTTTCAGCCCCAGCATTTT; cdr3_aa: CAGRGLFQPQHF
j_call: TRBJ1-2; d_call: NA; clone_size: NA; v_call: TRBV11-2; cdr3_nt: TGTGCCAGCAGCTTCCACGACAGTCTAGGGGGATATGGCTACACCTTC; cdr3_aa: CASSFHDSLGGYGYTF
j_call: TRBJ1-5; d_call: NA; clone_size: NA; v_call: TRBV2; cdr3_nt: TGTGCCAGCCGTCGAGGGCAGGGAGTCTATCAGCCCCAGCATTTT; cdr3_aa: CASRRGQGVYQPQHF
j_call: TRBJ2-1; d_call: NA; clone_size: NA; v_call: TRBV5-4; cdr3_nt: TGTGCCAGCAGCTTGCGGCAGTCTGTAGACGAGCAGTTCTTC; cdr3_aa: CASSLRQSVDEQFF
j_call: TRBJ2-1; d_call: TRBD2; clone_size: NA; v_call: TRBV28; cdr3_nt: TGTGCCAGCAGTTTGGTAGCGGGCAATGAGCAGTTCTTC; cdr3_aa: CASSLVAGNEQFF
j_call: TRBJ2-3; d_call: TRBD1; clone_size: NA; v_call: TRBV6-4; cdr3_nt: TGTGCCAGCAGTGACGGGACAGGGCACACAGATACGCAGTATTTT; cdr3_aa: CASSDGTGHTDTQYF
j_call: TRBJ2-7; d_call: TRBD1; clone_size: once; v_call: TRBV19; cdr3_nt: TGTGCCAGTAGCGACAGGGGGCCGGCCGAGCAGTACTTC; cdr3_aa: CASSDRGPAEQYF
j_call: TRBJ1-3; d_call: NA; clone_size: NA; v_call: TRBV19; cdr3_nt: TGTGCCAGTAGTCATCGGGGAGAGTACTCTGGAAACACCATATATTTT; cdr3_aa: CASSHRGEYSGNTIYF
j_call: TRBJ2-5; d_call: TRBD2; clone_size: few; v_call: TRBV4-1; cdr3_nt: TGCGCCAGCAGCCAAGATGGGCTAGCGGCGGGATCCCAGTACTTC; cdr3_aa: CASSQDGLAAGSQYF